The 9 T cell receptor beta chains given below trace back to one sample, sequenced in a study of OX40 agonist ivuxolimab in advanced cancers. Data came from immunoSEQ multiplex PCR; TCRdb stores just in-frame clones and leaves some out. The sample lists 55,000 to 90,000 clones; approximately 90% were seen once. The sequences come from CD4+ or CD8+ T cells sorted from blood, collected in a trial of the OX40 agonist ivuxolimab. The receptors here all came from an adult with an advanced solid tumor such as melanoma, head and neck, liver or kidney cancer.

In DNA, the CDR3 is TGTGCCAGCAGCTTAAGGTTACAGAGCGATTCACCCCTCCACTTT. Amino acid sequence: CASSLRLQSDSPLHF. This rearrangement joins TRBV5-5 to TRBJ1-6; D uncertain. The ends were cut back, 2 bases at V and 8 bases at J, with 14 bases in the middle. The length of the CDR3 is 15 residues. From germline, CDR1 is SGHKS and CDR2 YYEKEE (reference sequence). The variable domain in full, completed from reference TRBV5-5 and TRBJ1-6, reads DAGVTQSPTHLIKTRGQQVTLRCSPISGHKSVSWYQQVLGQGPQFIFQYYEKEERGRGNFPDRFSARQFPNYSSELNVNALLLGDSALYLCASSLRLQSDSPLHFGNGTRLTVT.

The V call is TRBV19, the J call TRBJ1-1; the match to TRBD1 covers 7 bases. The CDR3 is 14 amino acids. CDR1 and CDR2 (germline): LNHDA, SQIVND (reference sequence). V dropped 3 bases and J dropped 5; count of bases not matched to a gene: 6. The CDR3 DNA sequence: TGTGCCAGTAGTATGACGGCACAGGGGACTGAAGCTTTCTTT. The encoded protein is CASSMTAQGTEAFF.

The V gene is TRBV5-1, the J gene TRBJ2-1; the D call may be TRBD1 or TRBD2 (5 bases each). The V gene's germline CDR1 is SGHRS and CDR2 YFSETQ. V lost 3 bases and J lost 10, with 26 bases in between. The CDR3 is 17 amino acids. The DNA of the CDR3 is TGCGCCAGCAGCTCACGTCCCGGGACCTCAGGGTCTATGGAGCAGTTCTTC. This gives the protein CASSSRPGTSGSMEQFF.

This rearrangement joins TRBV28 to TRBJ1-5; unclear D gene. There are 14 residues in the CDR3. The germline gives CDR1 MDHEN, CDR2 SYDVKM. Trimming shortened V by 4 bases and J by 7 bases, and 14 bases separated the two germline ends. This CDR3 is CASSYIRAGQPQHF. For the CDR3, the DNA is TGTGCCAGCAGTTACATCCGGGCGGGACAGCCCCAGCATTTT.

The rearrangement uses TRBV7-2 and TRBJ1-6; no firm D call. Trimming removed 0 bases at V and 7 bases at J, with 13 bases between. CDR3 size: 16 residues. Germline V gene data show CDR1 as SGHTA and CDR2 as FQGNSA. CDR3 amino acids: CASSLASRVGNSPLHF. DNA of the CDR3: TGTGCCAGCAGCTTAGCGTCCCGTGTCGGGAATTCACCCCTCCACTTT.

The V call is TRBV4-2, the J call TRBJ2-5; D unclear. The V and J ends lost 0 bases and 2 bases respectively, with 10 bases between them. Germline V gene lookup returns CDR1 LGHNA and CDR2 YNFKEQ. CDR3 length: 15 amino acids. Written as DNA, the CDR3 is TGTGCCAGCAGCCAAGATCCGGCACAGCAAGAGACCCAGTACTTC. It specifies CASSQDPAQQETQYF.

V and J are TRBV14 and TRBJ1-5; possibly TRBD1 for D (5 bases). With 0 bases removed from V and 2 bases from J, the gap between germline ends came to 17 bases. This CDR3 region has 18 residues. Looked up from germline, CDR1 is SGHDN and CDR2 is FVKESK. CDR3 nucleotide sequence: TGTGCCAGCAGCCAAGATTTGGGGGTGGTGGCTGGCAATCAGCCCCAGCATTTT. Protein sequence: CASSQDLGVVAGNQPQHF.

The chain couples TRBV5-1 to TRBJ2-5, with TRBD1 identical over 7 bases. CDR3 length equals 15 residues. Trimming took 0 bases from V and 1 from J; bases not matched to a gene: 3. Germline CDR1 SGHRS, CDR2 YFSETQ. CDR3 sequence (DNA): TGCGCCAGCAGCTTGGGGACAGGCCGCCAAGAGACCCAGTACTTC. Amino acids: CASSLGTGRQETQYF.

This clone occurred a few times. Other DNA sequences within the sample encode an identical CDR3. The gene calls are TRBV5-1 and TRBJ2-3, with a tentative D call TRBD1 (6 bases). The CDR3 runs 12 residues. Trimming stripped 3 bases from V and 6 bases from J, with 8 bases between. Germline values: CDR1 SGHRS, CDR2 YFSETQ. CDR3 nucleotides: TGCGCCAGCAGCTACCAGGGGGATACGCAGTATTTT. Translating gives CASSYQGDTQYF.